One sample yielded the 16 T cell receptor beta chains listed below, sequenced in a study of T-cell memory formation after mild COVID-19. Using its own MiXCR run on the 5' RACE reads, TCRdb lists one record per CDR3 protein. Of roughly 190,000 distinct CDR3 sequences listed, 25% to 35% are singletons. The sample taken for sequencing was PBMCs or a T cell subset sorted from them (not recorded which). The receptors derive from an adult woman who had mild COVID-19 (a few samples of this study predate the infection). Cell type and time point are not known.

The gene calls are TRBV10-2 and TRBJ1-3; no reliable D call. The CDR3 sequence is 11 residues long. V lost 5 bases and J 7 bases, leaving 6 bases between the germline ends. Per the germline V gene, CDR1 is WSHSY and CDR2 is SAAADI. The CDR3 coding sequence is TGCGCCAGCAGTTCGCGGAACACCATATATTTT. It translates to CASSSRNTIYF.

This clonotype was found many times. The chain employs TRBV12-3 or TRBV12-4 and TRBJ2-3; 14 bases match TRBD2. The ends lost 5 bases at V and 5 bases at J; junction bases unmatched: 9. The CDR3 contains 17 residues. The CDR3 region is CASSPGTSGREGDTQYF. Here the CDR3 DNA reads TGTGCCAGCAGTCCCGGGACTAGCGGGAGAGAAGGAGATACGCAGTATTTT.

This clonotype showed up many times. V and J are TRBV12-3 or TRBV12-4 and TRBJ2-7; D call uncertain. CDR3 length equals 14 residues. The V end lost 1 base, the J end lost 6 bases, and 13 bases lay between the germline ends. The CDR3 DNA sequence: TGTGCCAGCAGTTTAGGGACCGCGAATTCCGAGCAGTACTTC. It is translated as CASSLGTANSEQYF.

The V and J genes are TRBV10-3 and TRBJ2-6, with TRBD1 matching over 7 bases. The CDR3 contains 15 residues. The trim removed 5 bases at V and 2 bases at J, leaving 3 bases unmatched. CDR1 and CDR2 from the germline V gene are ENHRY and SYGVKD. In DNA, the CDR3 is TGTGCCATCAGTCCAACAGGGGCTGGGGCCAACGTCCTGACTTTC. Translation: CAISPTGAGANVLTF.

In this sample, this clonotype turned up a few times. V gene TRBV5-1 combines with J gene TRBJ2-3, with TRBD2 matching 15 bases. Germline loops: CDR1 SGHRS, CDR2 YFSETQ. CDR3 length equals 17 residues. The junction had 3 bases not matched to a gene; V was cut back by 4 bases and J by 0 bases. CDR3 protein: CASSPGTSGGSTDTQYF. As DNA, the CDR3 is TGCGCCAGCAGCCCGGGGACTAGCGGGGGGAGCACAGATACGCAGTATTTT.

This clonotype was seen a few times. The rearrangement uses TRBV18 and TRBJ1-4; D is ambiguous. The V end lost 4 bases, the J end lost 6 bases, and 12 bases lay between the germline ends. Germline V lookup: CDR1 KGHSH, CDR2 LQKENI. The CDR3 consists of 14 residues. The CDR3 sequence is CASSLGKFDEKLFF. For the CDR3, the DNA is TGTGCCAGCTCACTAGGGAAGTTTGATGAAAAACTGTTTTTT.

This chain uses TRBV4-3 with TRBJ2-7; TRBD2 matches at 12 bases. This CDR3 region has 16 residues. The germline CDR1 and CDR2 sequences are LGHNA and YSLEER. V shed 0 bases, J shed 3 bases, and the junction held 3 bases outside the gene matches. CDR3 nucleotide sequence: TGCGCCAGCAGCCAAGAGCTAGCGGGAGGGTACTACGAGCAGTACTTC. Its translation is CASSQELAGGYYEQYF.

The chain employs TRBV12-3 or TRBV12-4 and TRBJ2-1; the match to TRBD2 covers 14 bases. The CDR3 is 21 residues long. V was clipped by 5 bases and J by 7 bases; unmatched bases: 22. Here the CDR3 reads CASSPERRRLAGGPISNEQFF. CDR3 bases: TGTGCCAGCAGTCCCGAGCGCCGTAGACTAGCGGGAGGGCCAATCAGTAATGAGCAGTTCTTC.

The CDR3 loop reads CASSQGTKNEKLFF. CDR3 coding DNA: TGCGCCAGCAGCCAGGGGACCAAAAATGAAAAACTGTTTTTT. The J gene is TRBJ1-4, the V gene TRBV4-3, with D maybe TRBD1 (5 bases). Germline CDR1 is LGHNA and CDR2 is YSLEER. Trimming cost V 3 bases and J 5 bases, with 10 bases left between them. This CDR3 is built from 14 residues.

J is TRBJ2-1 and V is TRBV9, with 12 bases aligning to TRBD2. The V segment lost 3 bases and the J segment 15 bases; nucleotides outside the gene matches: 7. The CDR3 is made up of 13 amino acids. Germline V gene lookup returns CDR1 SGDLS and CDR2 YYNGEE. CDR3 amino acids: CASSATSGRYLFF. CDR3 coding DNA: TGTGCCAGCAGCGCGACTAGCGGGAGATATTTGTTCTTC.

The chain has TRBV20-1 and TRBJ2-5; 9 nucleotides agree with TRBD2. The CDR3 consists of 15 residues. The germline CDR1 and CDR2 sequences are DFQATT and SNEGSKA (reference sequence). V trimming: 2 bases; J trimming: 5 bases; junction bases outside the gene matches: 9. CDR3 loop: CSARPGGGALETQYF. CDR3 nucleotide sequence: TGCAGTGCTAGACCAGGCGGGGGGGCGTTGGAGACCCAGTACTTC.

CDR3 region: CASRDRHILSGANVLTF. CDR3 DNA: TGTGCCAGCAGAGACAGACACATCCTCTCTGGGGCCAACGTCCTGACTTTC. The gene calls are TRBV6-1 and TRBJ2-6, with D tentatively TRBD1 (5 bases). The germline V and J ends were trimmed by 6 bases and 0 bases, with 15 bases remaining between them. This CDR3 has 17 amino acids. The germline gives CDR1 MNHNS, CDR2 SASEGT.

The rearrangement links TRBV20-1 to TRBJ2-3, with a tentative D call TRBD2 (5 bases). The CDR3 totals 15 residues. The V and J ends lost 2 bases and 0 bases respectively, with 12 bases between them. Per the germline V gene, CDR1 is DFQATT and CDR2 is SNEGSKA (reference sequence). The CDR3 region has the DNA TGCAGTGCTAGATCGGGTGGGGAGAGCACAGATACGCAGTATTTT. Translating gives CSARSGGESTDTQYF.

V and J are TRBV12-3 or TRBV12-4 and TRBJ2-3; 8 bases map to TRBD2. The CDR3 runs 14 residues. J was trimmed by 3 bases and V by 7 bases; bases with no gene match: 6. The CDR3 sequence is CASTGGAFTDTQYF. The CDR3 bases are TGTGCCAGCACCGGGGGGGCATTTACAGATACGCAGTATTTT.

The genes are TRBV3-1 and TRBJ2-3, with TRBD2 identical over 7 bases. V was pared by 2 bases and J by 5 bases, with 7 bases of the junction left unmatched. Germline CDR1 LGHDT, CDR2 YNNKEL (reference sequence). The CDR3 extends over 15 amino acids. Here the CDR3 reads CASSQMERGEDTQYF. The CDR3 DNA follows: TGTGCCAGCAGCCAAATGGAGCGGGGTGAAGATACGCAGTATTTT.

This clonotype occurred many times. The rearrangement uses TRBV6-6 and TRBJ1-3, with D possibly matching TRBD1 (5 bases). This CDR3 region has 16 residues. Trimming stripped 6 bases from V and 0 bases from J, with 15 bases between. CDR1 and CDR2 (germline): MNHNY, SVGAGI (reference sequence). CDR3 protein: CASSLGQGSSGNTIYF. The CDR3 region has the DNA TGTGCCAGCAGCCTGGGCCAGGGCAGCTCTGGAAACACCATATATTTT.